This TCR beta chain comes out of a study of cytotoxic CD8 clonotypes in ibrutinib-treated CLL. Study as a whole: There were, on average, nearly 260,000 productive templates and tens of thousands of productive rearrangements per sample. Study outcomes and limitations: Under treatment, the uncommon public clonotypes either contracted or remained stable.

TCR beta libraries used around 2.2 micrograms of DNA from cryopreserved PBMCs. Concerning this clone itself: Its antigen remains unidentified.

The CDR3 contains 14 residues. Germline V gene lookup returns CDR1 SGHVS and CDR2 FNYEAQ. Between the trimmed V and J ends, which lost 4 bases and 0 bases, there was a span of 8 bases. Sequencing was performed with immunoSEQ multiplex PCR; in TCRdb, only in-frame clones are kept and a portion is missing. Of some 200,000 clones in the sample, 60% to 80% are singletons; the top ten hold 10% to 12%. The sample was PBMCs, taken after 12 months of ibrutinib treatment. The chain combines TRBV7-6 with TRBJ2-3, with D tentatively TRBD1 (6 bases). The sequence was collected from a human donor with chronic lymphocytic leukemia. The CDR3 sequence is CASSSDSSTDTQYF. CDR3 DNA: TGTGCCAGCAGCTCGGACAGTAGCACAGATACGCAGTATTTT.